Only a few counts were recorded for the clone carrying this TCR beta chain. Sampled blood dates from first hyperthyroidism diagnosis, and it precedes any ophthalmopathy symptoms. The sample belongs to a study of T cells in Graves' hyperthyroidism and ophthalmopathy. The source material, RNA transcripts, was used to amplify TCR beta CDR3 regions. Primed by the HTBI set, a first-round RT-PCR was run on the TCR CDR3. MiXCR, run by TCRdb on the multiplex PCR reads, gives a single entry per CDR3 protein. Among about 380,000 distinct CDR3 sequences listed, approximately 13% were seen once. The junction had 11 bases not matched to a gene; V was cut back by 5 bases and J by 10 bases. Per the germline V gene, CDR1 is GTSNPN and CDR2 is SVGIG (reference sequence). This CDR3 is built from 13 residues.

The source material was blood. This clonotype originated in a man aged 25 to 45 with Graves' hyperthyroidism that later progressed to Graves' ophthalmopathy. The genes are TRBV30 and TRBJ1-2, with 9 bases identical to TRBD1. CDR3 residues: CAWCPGQGRDYTF. In nucleotides, the CDR3 is TGTGCCTGGTGTCCCGGACAGGGGAGAGACTACACCTTC.